Sequencing of this TCR beta chain was carried out in a study of T cell responses to AZD1222 COVID-19 vaccine. TCRdb's table, derived via immunoSEQ multiplex PCR, lists solely in-frame clones and lacks some. The sample consists of around 84,000 clones, approximately 86% of them appearing once. As to this clone: Its antigen is currently unknown.

The CDR3 runs 14 residues. Germline CDR1 reads SGDLS; CDR2 reads YYNGEE. The V gene lost 4 bases and the J gene lost 5 bases, with 13 bases spanning the gap. Points from the study as a whole: The study reported that nearly half of spike-specific TCRs target unmutated variant regions.

The sample was peripheral blood, taken on day 0 of MenACWY control vaccination. J is TRBJ1-5 and V is TRBV9; D is possibly TRBD1 (5 bases). The TCR originated in an adult in good health. This CDR3 is CASSPPGSDQPQHF. The CDR3 DNA follows: TGTGCCAGCAGCCCCCCAGGGAGTGATCAGCCCCAGCATTTT. Using reference TRBV9 and TRBJ1-5 for the parts outside the CDR3, the full variable domain is DSGVTQTPKHLITATGQRVTLRCSPRSGDLSVYWYQQSLDQGLQFLIQYYNGEERAKGNILERFSAQQFPDLHSELNLSSLELGDSALYFCASSPPGSDQPQHFGDGTRLSIL.